A single sample is the source of the 4 T cell receptor beta chains below, sequenced in a study of PD-L1 blockade in urothelial cancer. The time point is: pretreatment peripheral blood. The protocol was immunoSEQ multiplex PCR, while the TCRdb copy is restricted to in-frame clones and leaves out a portion. The sample lists about 87,000 clones; 80% to 90% were seen once. The sequences come from PBMCs, collected around atezolizumab (anti-PD-L1) treatment. All receptors come from a woman of 80 years or more with urothelial cancer.

This clone was detected once. Sequence at one end of the junction differs from germline and may be a read error. The chain combines TRBV29-1 with TRBJ2-7, with a weak D call TRBD2 (6 bases). CDR1 is SQVTM and CDR2 is ANQGSEA in the germline V gene. This CDR3 is built from 13 residues. In nucleotides, the CDR3 is TGCAGCGCCAGTAGCGGCCTCTCCAACGAGCAGTACTTC. It encodes CSASSGLSNEQYF.

The J gene is TRBJ2-7, the V gene TRBV27; TRBD1 matches at 9 bases. The ends lost 2 bases at V and 6 bases at J; junction bases unmatched: 8. The CDR3 is 15 amino acids. The germline V gene has CDR1 MNHEY and CDR2 SMNVEV (reference sequence). CDR3 loop: CASSLTGTGRFEQYF. The CDR3, as DNA: TGTGCCAGCAGTTTAACAGGGACAGGGCGATTCGAGCAGTACTTC.

The gene calls are TRBV23-1 and TRBJ1-1, with 8 bases lining up with TRBD1. TRBV23-1 is an ORF for which the function is uncertain. V was pared by 6 bases and J by 5 bases, with 5 bases of the junction left unmatched. The CDR3 extends over 13 amino acids. CDR3 in amino acids: CASRAGGITEAFF. CDR3 in DNA: TGCGCCAGCAGGGCAGGGGGCATAACTGAAGCTTTCTTT.

The rearrangement joins TRBV27 to TRBJ2-7; 8 positions agree with TRBD2. The V and J ends lost 6 bases and 2 bases, in that order; junction bases with no gene match: 6. CDR1 is MNHEY, CDR2 SMNVEV, per germline (reference sequence). This CDR3 spans 14 amino acids. This chain's CDR3 is CASSFRGGPYEQYF. CDR3 sequence (DNA): TGTGCCAGCAGCTTCCGGGGGGGCCCCTACGAGCAGTACTTC.